This T cell receptor beta chain was recorded in a study of neurological immune-mediated disorders. The time point here: technical triplicate 1. The germline gives CDR1 SGHRS, CDR2 YFSETQ. Trimming took off 1 base at V and 0 bases at J, with 13 bases between the two ends. The CDR3 has 16 amino acids. This clonotype was picked up many times. The cDNA was generated through 5'RACE incorporating 10-nucleotide random UMIs. TCRdb reanalysed the 5' RACE reads using MiXCR and keeps one entry per CDR3 protein. The sample shows more than 20,000 distinct CDR3 sequences, roughly an eighth of them seen only once. V is TRBV5-1 and J is TRBJ1-1, with a tentative D call TRBD1 (5 bases). The clonotype originates from a female donor with HTLV-1-associated myelopathy (HAM/TSP). Input material: CD4+ T cells from blood. The DNA of the CDR3 is TGCGCCAGCAGCTTGACAGGACTCGACATGAACACTGAAGCTTTCTTT. Its translation: CASSLTGLDMNTEAFF.